The rows below give T cell receptor beta chains drawn from one sample of a study of T cell responses to AZD1222 COVID-19 vaccine. Profiled with immunoSEQ multiplex PCR; TCRdb holds only in-frame clones, not every one. The table includes 150,000 or so clones, roughly 88% detected once. Sequenced material: peripheral blood, taken on day 0 of AZD1222 vaccination. The receptors were sampled from an adult in good health. Both conserved end residues are part of each CDR3. The order of the fields is V gene, clone size, D gene, J gene, CDR3 protein, CDR3 DNA. D genes are given only for firm matches. Size is stated for part of the rows, as once, few or many counts, or as a class when the clone is expanded.

v_call: TRBV27; clone_size: -; d_call: TRBD1; j_call: TRBJ2-7; cdr3_aa: CASSGGRQGKAYEQYF; cdr3_nt: TGTGCCAGCAGTGGCGGGCGACAGGGGAAGGCCTACGAGCAGTACTTC
v_call: TRBV7-2; clone_size: -; d_call: TRBD1; j_call: TRBJ2-1; cdr3_aa: CASSSRDRINNEQFF; cdr3_nt: TGTGCCAGCAGCTCCCGGGACAGGATAAACAATGAGCAGTTCTTC
v_call: TRBV6-5; clone_size: few; d_call: -; j_call: TRBJ1-1; cdr3_aa: CASSYNRRAEAFF; cdr3_nt: TGTGCCAGCAGTTACAACAGGAGGGCTGAAGCTTTCTTT
v_call: TRBV4-2; clone_size: -; d_call: TRBD2; j_call: TRBJ2-5; cdr3_aa: CASRGWREGGETQYF; cdr3_nt: TGTGCCAGCAGAGGCTGGCGGGAGGGAGGAGAGACCCAGTACTTC
v_call: TRBV7-9; clone_size: -; d_call: -; j_call: TRBJ1-3; cdr3_aa: CASSLPSGAPGNTIYF; cdr3_nt: TGTGCCAGCAGCTTACCCTCCGGGGCGCCTGGAAACACCATATATTTT
v_call: TRBV7-9; clone_size: -; d_call: -; j_call: TRBJ1-2; cdr3_aa: CASSFGGADGYTF; cdr3_nt: TGTGCCAGCAGCTTTGGGGGCGCGGATGGCTACACCTTC
v_call: TRBV6-6; clone_size: -; d_call: -; j_call: TRBJ2-1; cdr3_aa: CASSDPGNEQFF; cdr3_nt: TGTGCCAGCAGTGACCCCGGGAATGAGCAGTTCTTC
v_call: TRBV2; clone_size: -; d_call: TRBD2; j_call: TRBJ2-3; cdr3_aa: CASRAASGGEKYF; cdr3_nt: TGTGCCAGCCGGGCTGCCTCGGGAGGGGAGAAGTATTTT
v_call: TRBV30; clone_size: once; d_call: -; j_call: TRBJ2-7; cdr3_aa: CAWSVSGRRYEQYF; cdr3_nt: TGTGCCTGGAGTGTTTCGGGGCGCAGGTACGAGCAGTACTTC
v_call: TRBV27; clone_size: -; d_call: -; j_call: TRBJ2-5; cdr3_aa: CASSPTGTGTETQYF; cdr3_nt: TGTGCCAGCAGTCCCACCGGGACTGGGACGGAGACCCAGTACTTC
v_call: TRBV6-6; clone_size: -; d_call: -; j_call: TRBJ2-2; cdr3_aa: CASSSSLGNTGELFF; cdr3_nt: TGTGCCAGCAGTTCATCCCTTGGGAACACCGGGGAGCTGTTTTTT
v_call: TRBV29-1; clone_size: few; d_call: -; j_call: TRBJ1-3; cdr3_aa: CSVLGGNTIYF; cdr3_nt: TGCAGCGTTTTAGGGGGAAACACCATATATTTT
v_call: TRBV4-2; clone_size: -; d_call: -; j_call: TRBJ1-2; cdr3_aa: CASSQVAGLGYGYTF; cdr3_nt: TGTGCCAGCAGCCAAGTGGCGGGGCTCGGCTATGGCTACACCTTC
v_call: TRBV5-1; clone_size: -; d_call: -; j_call: TRBJ1-5; cdr3_aa: CASSLEWGLNQPQHF; cdr3_nt: TGCGCCAGCAGCTTGGAGTGGGGGCTCAATCAGCCCCAGCATTTT
v_call: TRBV5-1; clone_size: -; d_call: TRBD2; j_call: TRBJ2-7; cdr3_aa: CASSLAGTIALSSYEQYF; cdr3_nt: TGCGCCAGCAGCTTGGCCGGGACTATAGCCCTATCCTCCTACGAGCAGTACTTC
v_call: TRBV5-1; clone_size: -; d_call: -; j_call: TRBJ1-4; cdr3_aa: CASSLVTPTNEKLFF; cdr3_nt: TGCGCCAGCAGCTTGGTTACGCCCACTAATGAAAAACTGTTTTTT
v_call: TRBV10-2; clone_size: -; d_call: -; j_call: TRBJ1-2; cdr3_aa: CASNDRHYGYTF; cdr3_nt: TGCGCCAGCAATGACAGACACTATGGCTACACCTTC
v_call: TRBV7-8; clone_size: -; d_call: -; j_call: TRBJ1-5; cdr3_aa: CASSLRDFSGNQPQHF; cdr3_nt: TGTGCCAGCAGCCTTAGAGATTTTTCGGGCAATCAGCCCCAGCATTTT
v_call: TRBV5-1; clone_size: -; d_call: TRBD1; j_call: TRBJ1-2; cdr3_aa: CASSLTGQASGYTF; cdr3_nt: TGCGCCAGCAGCTTAACCGGACAGGCGAGTGGCTACACCTTC
v_call: TRBV7-8; clone_size: few; d_call: -; j_call: TRBJ2-2; cdr3_aa: CASSLDSGDTGELFF; cdr3_nt: TGTGCCAGCAGCTTAGATAGCGGTGACACCGGGGAGCTGTTTTTT
v_call: TRBV28; clone_size: -; d_call: TRBD1; j_call: TRBJ1-5; cdr3_aa: CASSADRGEDQPQHF; cdr3_nt: TGTGCCAGCAGTGCGGACAGGGGGGAGGATCAGCCCCAGCATTTT
v_call: TRBV28; clone_size: -; d_call: -; j_call: TRBJ1-5; cdr3_aa: CASSLEGSHSNQPQHF; cdr3_nt: TGTGCCAGCAGTTTAGAGGGGTCCCATTCCAATCAGCCCCAGCATTTT
v_call: TRBV6-5; clone_size: once; d_call: TRBD1; j_call: TRBJ1-5; cdr3_aa: CASSRQGTGVQPQHF; cdr3_nt: TGTGCCAGCAGCCGACAGGGGACAGGGGTTCAGCCCCAGCATTTT
v_call: TRBV28; clone_size: -; d_call: -; j_call: TRBJ2-7; cdr3_aa: CASRGISTSYEQYF; cdr3_nt: TGTGCCAGCAGAGGTATTAGCACCTCCTACGAGCAGTACTTC
v_call: TRBV28; clone_size: once; d_call: TRBD1; j_call: TRBJ1-5; cdr3_aa: CASRLTGLSNQPQHF; cdr3_nt: TGTGCCAGCAGATTGACAGGGTTAAGCAATCAGCCCCAGCATTTT
v_call: TRBV7-8; clone_size: -; d_call: -; j_call: TRBJ1-5; cdr3_aa: CASSLLGGGDQPQHF; cdr3_nt: TGTGCCAGCAGCTTATTAGGGGGAGGCGATCAGCCCCAGCATTTT
v_call: TRBV3-1/TRBV3-2; clone_size: few; d_call: -; j_call: TRBJ2-7; cdr3_aa: CASSIRLGVYEQYF; cdr3_nt: TGTGCCAGCAGCATAAGATTGGGGGTCTACGAGCAGTACTTC
v_call: TRBV5-1; clone_size: -; d_call: TRBD1; j_call: TRBJ2-7; cdr3_aa: CASSLAATGSVEQYF; cdr3_nt: TGCGCCAGCAGCTTGGCAGCGACAGGGAGTGTCGAGCAGTACTTC
v_call: TRBV2; clone_size: once; d_call: TRBD2; j_call: TRBJ2-3; cdr3_aa: CASGSGEVADTQYF; cdr3_nt: TGTGCCAGCGGGAGCGGGGAGGTCGCAGATACGCAGTATTTT
v_call: TRBV4-1; clone_size: -; d_call: -; j_call: TRBJ1-4; cdr3_aa: CASSQGATNEKLFF; cdr3_nt: TGCGCCAGCAGCCAAGGGGCAACTAATGAAAAACTGTTTTTT
v_call: TRBV5-6; clone_size: -; d_call: TRBD2; j_call: TRBJ2-3; cdr3_aa: CASRTSGSRELTDTQYF; cdr3_nt: TGTGCCAGCAGGACTAGCGGGAGTAGGGAGTTAACAGATACGCAGTATTTT
v_call: TRBV19; clone_size: -; d_call: -; j_call: TRBJ2-1; cdr3_aa: CASIRKGMAGLREEQFF; cdr3_nt: TGTGCCAGTATAAGGAAGGGGATGGCAGGGCTCAGGGAGGAGCAGTTCTTC
v_call: TRBV29-1; clone_size: -; d_call: -; j_call: TRBJ2-7; cdr3_aa: CSVVSGHQFEQYF; cdr3_nt: TGCAGCGTTGTTTCCGGGCACCAATTCGAGCAGTACTTC
v_call: TRBV18; clone_size: -; d_call: -; j_call: TRBJ2-7; cdr3_aa: CASSPAGGYEQYF; cdr3_nt: TGTGCCAGCTCACCAGCGGGTGGCTACGAGCAGTACTTC
v_call: TRBV19; clone_size: -; d_call: -; j_call: TRBJ2-3; cdr3_aa: CASSLAYGNTDTQYF; cdr3_nt: TGTGCCAGTAGTTTAGCTTACGGGAACACAGATACGCAGTATTTT
v_call: TRBV30; clone_size: once; d_call: -; j_call: TRBJ2-7; cdr3_aa: CAWNRASFSSSYEQYF; cdr3_nt: TGTGCCTGGAACCGTGCTAGCTTCAGTAGCTCCTACGAGCAGTACTTC
v_call: TRBV11-2; clone_size: few; d_call: TRBD1; j_call: TRBJ2-4; cdr3_aa: CASSRDRAGTKNIQYF; cdr3_nt: TGTGCCAGCAGCCGGGACAGGGCTGGGACCAAAAACATTCAGTACTTC
v_call: TRBV14; clone_size: -; d_call: -; j_call: TRBJ1-2; cdr3_aa: CASSQDLQGESGYTF; cdr3_nt: TGTGCCAGCAGCCAAGATTTACAGGGAGAAAGTGGCTACACCTTC
v_call: TRBV14; clone_size: -; d_call: -; j_call: TRBJ1-5; cdr3_aa: CASTQLRGGGCNQPQHF; cdr3_nt: TGTGCCAGCACCCAACTAAGGGGGGGAGGTTGCAATCAGCCCCAGCATTTT
v_call: TRBV6-4; clone_size: -; d_call: -; j_call: TRBJ2-5; cdr3_aa: CASATNQETQYF; cdr3_nt: TGTGCCAGCGCCACCAACCAAGAGACCCAGTACTTC
v_call: TRBV30; clone_size: few; d_call: -; j_call: TRBJ1-2; cdr3_aa: CAWSVGAGGYTF; cdr3_nt: TGTGCCTGGAGTGTAGGGGCTGGTGGCTACACCTTC
v_call: TRBV3-1/TRBV3-2; clone_size: -; d_call: TRBD1; j_call: TRBJ1-1; cdr3_aa: CASSGQTGPTEAFF; cdr3_nt: TGTGCCAGCAGCGGACAGACAGGGCCAACTGAAGCTTTCTTT